The rows below give T cell receptor beta chains drawn from one sample of a study of T cells in tuberculosis. TCRdb keeps only in-frame clones here, not all; method: immunoSEQ multiplex PCR. The sample lists 25,000 to 35,000 clones; 95% to 96% were seen once. The sample taken for sequencing was PBMCs. All receptors come from a donor under 30 with latent tuberculosis or without tuberculosis infection. Both conserved end residues are part of each CDR3. Each record gives: CDR3 length, V gene, D gene, J gene, clone size, CDR3 DNA, CDR3 protein. The D gene is left open where the match is weak. A row's size may be missing; if present it is once, few, many or a size class.

CDR3 length: 12; V gene: TRBV30; D gene: NA; J gene: TRBJ1-2; clone size: NA; CDR3 DNA: TGTGCCTGGAGTGGACAAACAGGGCCCTACACCTTC; CDR3 protein: CAWSGQTGPYTF
CDR3 length: 18; V gene: TRBV11-2; D gene: TRBD2; J gene: TRBJ2-2; clone size: NA; CDR3 DNA: TGTGCCAGCAGCCACCTTCCACTAGCGGGAGGTGGGACCGGGGAGCTGTTTTTT; CDR3 protein: CASSHLPLAGGGTGELFF
CDR3 length: 16; V gene: TRBV5-1; D gene: TRBD1; J gene: TRBJ1-4; clone size: NA; CDR3 DNA: TGCGCCAGCAGCTTGGCGGACAGGGAAGATAATGAAAAACTGTTTTTT; CDR3 protein: CASSLADREDNEKLFF
CDR3 length: 16; V gene: TRBV10-3; D gene: TRBD1; J gene: TRBJ2-2; clone size: NA; CDR3 DNA: TGTGCCATCAGTCGGCACAGGGGGCTGAACACCGGGGAGCTGTTTTTT; CDR3 protein: CAISRHRGLNTGELFF
CDR3 length: 15; V gene: TRBV7-9; D gene: TRBD1; J gene: TRBJ1-6; clone size: NA; CDR3 DNA: TGTGCCAGCAGCTTATCAGGGACAGCGGGTTCACCCCTCCACTTT; CDR3 protein: CASSLSGTAGSPLHF
CDR3 length: 14; V gene: TRBV11-2; D gene: TRBD2; J gene: TRBJ2-7; clone size: NA; CDR3 DNA: TGTGCCAGCAGCTTACTAGCGGGTACCTACGAGCAGTACTTC; CDR3 protein: CASSLLAGTYEQYF
CDR3 length: 15; V gene: TRBV7-9; D gene: TRBD1; J gene: TRBJ2-3; clone size: NA; CDR3 DNA: TGTGCCAGCAGCCACAGGGGGACGGGGCTAGATACGCAGTATTTT; CDR3 protein: CASSHRGTGLDTQYF
CDR3 length: 15; V gene: TRBV5-6; D gene: NA; J gene: TRBJ1-4; clone size: NA; CDR3 DNA: TGTGCCAGCAGCTCTCCGGGAACAACTAATGAAAAACTGTTTTTT; CDR3 protein: CASSSPGTTNEKLFF
CDR3 length: 15; V gene: TRBV29-1; D gene: TRBD1; J gene: TRBJ2-7; clone size: NA; CDR3 DNA: TGCAGCGTTGAAGGAGGGACAGGGTATTACTACGAGCAGTACTTC; CDR3 protein: CSVEGGTGYYYEQYF
CDR3 length: 15; V gene: TRBV28; D gene: NA; J gene: TRBJ2-3; clone size: NA; CDR3 DNA: TGTGCCAGCAGTTTACGAATCGGGGTTCCAGATACGCAGTATTTT; CDR3 protein: CASSLRIGVPDTQYF
CDR3 length: 13; V gene: TRBV2; D gene: NA; J gene: TRBJ2-5; clone size: NA; CDR3 DNA: TGTGCCAGCGCAACTAGCAATTTGGAGACCCAGTACTTC; CDR3 protein: CASATSNLETQYF
CDR3 length: 15; V gene: TRBV7-9; D gene: NA; J gene: TRBJ2-7; clone size: NA; CDR3 DNA: TGTGCCAGCAGCTCCTGGTCCCGGGACACCCTCGAGCAGTACTTC; CDR3 protein: CASSSWSRDTLEQYF
CDR3 length: 16; V gene: TRBV18; D gene: TRBD2; J gene: TRBJ2-5; clone size: NA; CDR3 DNA: TGTGCCAGCTCACCACGGCTAGCGGGGACCCAAGAGACCCAGTACTTC; CDR3 protein: CASSPRLAGTQETQYF
CDR3 length: 15; V gene: TRBV5-6; D gene: TRBD2; J gene: TRBJ2-5; clone size: NA; CDR3 DNA: TGTGCCAGCAGCTTCATAGCGGGGGGGCTTAAGACCCAGTACTTC; CDR3 protein: CASSFIAGGLKTQYF
CDR3 length: 16; V gene: TRBV5-4; D gene: NA; J gene: TRBJ2-1; clone size: few; CDR3 DNA: TGTGCCAGCAGCTTGGCCGGAGGGAGTGAAGGATATGAGCAGTTCTTC; CDR3 protein: CASSLAGGSEGYEQFF
CDR3 length: 16; V gene: TRBV5-6; D gene: TRBD2; J gene: TRBJ2-3; clone size: NA; CDR3 DNA: TGTGCCAGCAGTATACTAGCGGGAGACGGCACAGATACGCAGTATTTT; CDR3 protein: CASSILAGDGTDTQYF